The 9 T cell receptor beta chains below were found in one sample sequenced in a study of OX40 agonist ivuxolimab in advanced cancers. Repertoires were generated with immunoSEQ multiplex PCR, while TCRdb's copy carries only in-frame clones and drops some. The profile shows approximately 76,000 clones, 85% to 90% of them singletons. The specimen comprised CD4+ or CD8+ T cells sorted from blood, sampled in a trial of the OX40 agonist ivuxolimab. The receptors come from an adult with an advanced solid tumor such as melanoma, head and neck, liver or kidney cancer.

V is TRBV6-4 and J is TRBJ2-1, with 11 bases fitting TRBD2. The CDR3 runs 15 residues. V shed 6 bases and J 4 bases; nucleotides not matched to a gene: 5. Germline loops: CDR1 MRHNA, CDR2 SNTAGT. Written as DNA, the CDR3 is TGTGCCAGCAGCAAACTAGCGGGAGCATACAATGAGCAGTTCTTC. This sequence encodes CASSKLAGAYNEQFF.

This rearrangement joins TRBV11-2 to TRBJ1-1; unclear D gene. CDR3 length equals 12 residues. Looked up from germline, CDR1 is SGHAT and CDR2 is FQNNGV. Trimming cost V 3 bases and J 1 base, with 3 bases left between them. The CDR3 nucleotides are TGTGCCAGCAGCTTCTCGAACACTGAAGCTTTCTTT. Translation: CASSFSNTEAFF. Full variable domain (rest looked up from reference TRBV11-2 and TRBJ1-1): EAGVAQSPRYKIIEKRQSVAFWCNPISGHATLYWYQQILGQGPKLLIQFQNNGVVDDSQLPKDRFSAERLKGVDSTLKIQPAKLEDSAVYLCASSFSNTEAFFGQGTRLTVV.

The V call is TRBV25-1, the J call TRBJ2-7, with 14 bases that match TRBD2. Germline V gene lookup returns CDR1 MGHDK and CDR2 SYGVNS. Unmatched junction bases numbered 7, after V lost 1 base and J lost 2 bases. This CDR3 has 18 amino acids. Here the CDR3 reads CASSESPGLAGDPYEQYF. CDR3 bases: TGTGCCAGCAGTGAATCCCCGGGACTAGCGGGAGACCCCTACGAGCAGTACTTC.

The rearrangement links TRBV10-1 to TRBJ2-7; D might be TRBD1 (6 bases). Between the trimmed V and J ends, which lost 3 bases and 7 bases, there was a span of 16 bases. The V gene's germline CDR1 is WNHNN and CDR2 SYGVQD (reference sequence). The CDR3 extends over 14 amino acids. The CDR3 loop is CASSDGGSPWEQYF. CDR3 DNA sequence: TGCGCCAGCAGTGATGGGGGCAGCCCCTGGGAGCAGTACTTC.

The chain combines TRBV18 with TRBJ2-7, with D unclear. Between the trimmed V and J ends, which lost 4 bases and 3 bases, there was a span of 7 bases. Germline V gene data show CDR1 as KGHSH and CDR2 as LQKENI. The CDR3 is 12 amino acids. The DNA of the CDR3 is TGTGCCAGCTCACACTCAAACTACGAGCAGTACTTC. Protein: CASSHSNYEQYF.

The chain recombines TRBV19 with TRBJ1-3; D remains ambiguous. There are 14 residues in the CDR3. Germline loops: CDR1 LNHDA, CDR2 SQIVND (reference sequence). The ends were cut back, 1 base at V and 4 bases at J, with 8 bases in the middle. The CDR3 DNA reads TGTGCCAGTAGTATAGGTCCAGCCGGAAACACCATATATTTT. This sequence encodes CASSIGPAGNTIYF. Full variable domain (outside the CDR3, taken from reference TRBV19 and TRBJ1-3): DGGITQSPKYLFRKEGQNVTLSCEQNLNHDAMYWYRQDPGQGLRLIYYSQIVNDFQKGDIAEGYSVSREKKESFPLTVTSAQKNPTAFYLCASSIGPAGNTIYFGEGSWLTVV.

This chain joins TRBV7-8 and TRBJ2-3; D not resolved. V was shortened by 0 bases and J by 6 bases, with 4 bases between the two germline ends. Per the germline V gene, CDR1 is SGHVS and CDR2 is FQNEAQ. The CDR3 loop spans 12 amino acids. CDR3 coding DNA: TGTGCCAGCAGCTTAGCATCGGATACGCAGTATTTT. Protein: CASSLASDTQYF.

Only one count was recorded for this clone. The gene calls are TRBV19 and TRBJ2-1; 8 bases map to TRBD2. V trimming: 3 bases; J trimming: 1 base; junction bases outside the gene matches: 2. Germline CDR1 is LNHDA and CDR2 is SQIVND (reference sequence). The CDR3 extends over 15 amino acids. DNA for the CDR3: TGTGCCAGTAGTATGGGACTAGGATCCTACAATGAGCAGTTCTTC. Translation: CASSMGLGSYNEQFF.

The gene calls are TRBV19 and TRBJ2-2, with TRBD1 matching 7 bases. The ends lost 7 bases at V and 3 bases at J; junction bases unmatched: 11. CDR3 length: 16 amino acids. Germline V lookup: CDR1 LNHDA, CDR2 SQIVND (reference sequence). CDR3 loop: CASTPPQGSYTGELFF. CDR3 bases: TGTGCCAGTACCCCCCCACAGGGGTCCTACACCGGGGAGCTGTTTTTT.